This entry lists 8 T cell receptor beta chains sequenced from one sample in a study of cytotoxic CD8 clonotypes in ibrutinib-treated CLL. Using immunoSEQ multiplex PCR, the repertoire was profiled, and TCRdb retains in-frame clones only, with some absent. The table records about 140,000 clones, approximately 75% of them present only once. The sequenced sample was PBMCs, obtained after 12 months of ibrutinib treatment. The receptors stem from a human donor with chronic lymphocytic leukemia.

The chain recombines TRBV5-6 with TRBJ2-3; TRBD1 is a possible D gene (6 bases). Germline V lookup: CDR1 SGHDT, CDR2 YYEEEE. The CDR3 loop spans 14 amino acids. The germline V and J ends were trimmed by 3 bases and 2 bases, with 10 bases remaining between them. In DNA, the CDR3 is TGTGCCAGCAGCTGGGGGCAGACCACAGATACGCAGTATTTT. It codes for CASSWGQTTDTQYF.

V is TRBV30 and J is TRBJ2-2, with 11 bases aligning to TRBD2. Germline trimming cut 5 bases from V and 3 bases from J; bases unmatched to any gene: 5. CDR1 is GTSNPN and CDR2 is SVGIG in the germline V gene (reference sequence). The CDR3 has 15 amino acids. Here the CDR3 DNA reads TGTGCCTGGGAAACTAGCGGGGGATACACCGGGGAGCTGTTTTTT. Its translation: CAWETSGGYTGELFF. Based on the CDR3 plus reference TRBV30 and TRBJ2-2, the full variable domain is SQTIHQWPATLVQPVGSPLSLECTVEGTSNPNLYWYRQAAGRGLQLLFYSVGIGQISSEVPQNLSASRPQDRQFILSSKKLLLSDSGFYLCAWETSGGYTGELFFGEGSRLTVL.

The chain employs TRBV23-1 and TRBJ1-5, with TRBD1 identical over 8 bases. Being an ORF, TRBV23-1 has a function that is uncertain. The CDR3 totals 17 residues. V lost 0 bases and J lost 4; bases outside the gene matches: 8. CDR3 sequence: CASSQSTTRTGNQPQHF. The CDR3 bases are TGCGCCAGCAGTCAATCAACCACCCGGACAGGGAATCAGCCCCAGCATTTT.

This chain links TRBV28 with TRBJ1-1; TRBD1 matches 11 bases. CDR1 and CDR2 from the germline V gene are MDHEN and SYDVKM. The CDR3 consists of 16 residues. V lost 7 bases and J lost 3; bases outside the gene matches: 10. This chain's CDR3 is CASTNPGQGVDTEAFF. Here the CDR3 DNA reads TGTGCCAGCACCAACCCGGGACAGGGGGTGGACACTGAAGCTTTCTTT.

V and J are TRBV28 and TRBJ1-1; TRBD1 agrees at 7 bases. J gave up 10 bases and V 6 bases, and 8 bases lay outside the gene matches. Germline CDR1 reads MDHEN; CDR2 reads SYDVKM. This CDR3 is 12 amino acids long. CDR3 residues: CASSLDRVVAFF. CDR3 sequence (DNA): TGTGCCAGCAGCCTCGACAGGGTAGTAGCTTTCTTT.

This rearrangement joins TRBV28 to TRBJ1-5; no reliable D call. Germline CDR1 reads MDHEN; CDR2 reads SYDVKM. The germline V and J ends were trimmed by 7 bases and 1 base, with 8 bases remaining between them. This CDR3 is 13 amino acids long. The CDR3 sequence: CASNTRSNQPQHF. The CDR3 nucleotides read TGTGCCAGCAACACACGAAGCAATCAGCCCCAGCATTTT.

The rearrangement joins TRBV27 to TRBJ2-7; the D is unclear. Trimming cost V 3 bases and J 5 bases, with 11 bases left between them. The CDR3 sequence is 13 residues long. Germline V CDR1 and CDR2: MNHEY, SMNVEV (reference sequence). CDR3 sequence reads: CASSFPATNEQYF. CDR3 nucleotide sequence: TGTGCCAGCAGTTTCCCAGCGACCAACGAGCAGTACTTC.

J is TRBJ2-1 and V is TRBV28; the match to TRBD2 covers 12 bases. CDR1 and CDR2 from the germline V gene are MDHEN and SYDVKM. CDR3 length: 15 amino acids. J lost 7 bases, V lost 8 bases, and 9 bases had no gene match. CDR3 bases: TGTGCCAGCGCGATACTAGCGGGAGGAAAGAATGAGCAGTTCTTC. Protein: CASAILAGGKNEQFF. The whole variable domain, filled in from reference TRBV28 and TRBJ2-1, reads DVKVTQSSRYLVKRTGEKVFLECVQDMDHENMFWYRQDPGLGLRLIYFSYDVKMKEKGDIPEGYSVSREKKERFSLILESASTNQTSMYLCASAILAGGKNEQFFGPGTRLTVL.